One sample yielded the 5 T cell receptor beta chains listed below, sequenced in a study of blood T cell repertoires in COVID-19. Assay: immunoSEQ multiplex PCR; the TCRdb copy retains only in-frame clones and omits some. The sample records around 160,000 clones, approximately 83% being singletons. The sample comprised peripheral blood. These receptors all come from an older woman with COVID-19, enrolled during active disease.

The rearrangement joins TRBV5-1 to TRBJ1-1; tentative D call: TRBD1 (5 bases). The V end was cut by 1 base, the J end by 6 bases, with 16 bases between. The CDR3 consists of 15 residues. Germline CDR1 SGHRS, CDR2 YFSETQ. The CDR3 coding sequence is TGCGCCAGCAGCTTGTCTGGGGGTCAGCGGGCTGAAGCTTTCTTT. Translated, it gives CASSLSGGQRAEAFF.

The chain has TRBV24-1 and TRBJ2-6, with a weak D call TRBD1 (6 bases). The CDR3 is 16 amino acids. V lost 3 bases to trimming and J lost 4 bases, with 12 bases between them. The V gene's germline CDR1 is KGHDR and CDR2 SFDVKD. This CDR3 reads CATSDPNRVGANVLTF. The CDR3 DNA is TGTGCCACCAGTGATCCGAACAGGGTCGGGGCCAACGTCCTGACTTTC.

J is TRBJ1-1 and V is TRBV7-3; TRBD1 matches at 9 bases. CDR3 length equals 14 residues. Losses at the gene ends were 6 bases for V and 3 bases for J; bases not matched to a gene: 5. Germline CDR1 SGHTA, CDR2 FQGTGA. The CDR3 spells CASSYRGLDTEAFF. The CDR3 bases are TGTGCCAGCAGTTACAGGGGGCTTGACACTGAAGCTTTCTTT.

Written as DNA, the CDR3 is TGTGCCAGCTCGCCCACCCGGTTCCTAGGAAACACCATATATTTT. It yields the protein CASSPTRFLGNTIYF. This chain links TRBV18 with TRBJ1-3, with no clear D. V was pared by 6 bases and J by 4 bases, with 16 bases between. The CDR3 extends over 15 amino acids. Germline CDR1 reads KGHSH; CDR2 reads LQKENI.

The chain has TRBV11-2 and TRBJ1-1; 9 nucleotides align to TRBD1. The J segment lost 6 bases and the V segment lost 1 base, leaving 6 bases of the junction unmatched. The CDR3 runs 15 residues. CDR1 is SGHAT, CDR2 FQNNGV, per germline. The CDR3 is CASSLAGQGFPEAFF. CDR3 nucleotides: TGTGCCAGCAGCTTAGCAGGACAGGGGTTCCCTGAAGCTTTCTTT. Full variable domain (missing parts from reference TRBV11-2 and TRBJ1-1): EAGVAQSPRYKIIEKRQSVAFWCNPISGHATLYWYQQILGQGPKLLIQFQNNGVVDDSQLPKDRFSAERLKGVDSTLKIQPAKLEDSAVYLCASSLAGQGFPEAFFGQGTRLTVV.